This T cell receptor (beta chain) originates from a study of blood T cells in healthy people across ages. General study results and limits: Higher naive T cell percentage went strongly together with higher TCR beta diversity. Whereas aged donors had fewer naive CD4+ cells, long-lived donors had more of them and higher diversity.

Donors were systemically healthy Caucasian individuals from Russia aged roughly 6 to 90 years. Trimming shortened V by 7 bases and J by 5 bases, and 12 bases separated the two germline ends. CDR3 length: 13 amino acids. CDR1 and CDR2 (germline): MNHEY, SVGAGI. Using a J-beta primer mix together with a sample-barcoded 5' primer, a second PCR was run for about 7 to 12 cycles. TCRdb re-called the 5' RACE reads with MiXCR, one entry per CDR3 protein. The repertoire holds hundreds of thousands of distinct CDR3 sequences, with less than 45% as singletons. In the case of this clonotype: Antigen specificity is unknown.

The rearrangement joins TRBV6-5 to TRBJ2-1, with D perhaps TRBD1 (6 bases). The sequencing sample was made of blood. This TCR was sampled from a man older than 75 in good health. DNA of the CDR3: TGTGCCAGCACCAGGGGACCCGACAATGAGCAGTTCTTC. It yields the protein CASTRGPDNEQFF.